This T cell receptor (beta chain) was sequenced in a study of T cells in Graves' hyperthyroidism and ophthalmopathy. About the research overall: Peripheral blood was taken when the disease was first diagnosed, before any treatment began.

TCR beta CDR3 sequences were amplified from RNA transcripts. The study used the HTBI primer set for a first-round RT-PCR of the TCR CDR3. TCRdb reprocessed the multiplex PCR reads with MiXCR, giving one entry per CDR3 protein. The sample consists of roughly 290,000 distinct CDR3 sequences, about a sixth of them appearing once. With 6 bases removed from V and 3 bases from J, the gap between germline ends came to 14 bases. CDR3 length: 14 amino acids. This clonotype was observed many times. Sequenced material: blood. The sequence derives from a woman in her sixties with Graves' ophthalmopathy. The chain combines TRBV12-3 or TRBV12-4 with TRBJ2-5; D may be TRBD1 (6 bases). CDR3 loop: CASRPGTKKETQYF. The DNA for the CDR3 is TGTGCCAGCAGACCCGGGACAAAAAAAGAGACCCAGTACTTC.